This passage covers 3 T cell receptor beta chains from one sample sequenced in a study of quantifying T cell responses using KT2 cells. Across the whole study: Reverse transcription used primers in the TCR alpha and beta constant regions.

Each cDNA got a UMI-containing oligo ligated at its 3' end. The first PCR ran 3 to 5 cycles with an equimolar RC1.1 and RC1.2 beta primer mix. TCRdb recomputed calls from the UMI-ligation and nested PCR reads with MiXCR, one row per CDR3 protein. The sample yields fewer than 50,000 distinct CDR3 sequences, approximately 17% seen once. Sequenced material: PBMCs spiked with cells of the T cell clone KT2. The receptors originated from a human donor.

The J gene is TRBJ2-3, the V gene TRBV7-2; D gene ambiguous. The germline V gene has CDR1 SGHTA and CDR2 FQGNSA. V lost 2 bases to trimming and J lost 0 bases, with 12 bases between them. There are 16 residues in the CDR3. The CDR3 sequence: CASSLTGYSSTDTQYF. The CDR3 coding sequence is TGTGCCAGCAGCTTAACGGGTTACTCTAGCACAGATACGCAGTATTTT.

This clonotype was observed a few times. The rearrangement joins TRBV20-1 to TRBJ2-1; D is undetermined. The CDR3 contains 14 residues. Trimming pared 0 bases from V and 3 bases from J, leaving 9 bases between. Germline CDR1 is DFQATT and CDR2 is SNEGSKA (reference sequence). The CDR3 loop is CSAREGGDYNEQFF. CDR3 DNA: TGCAGTGCTAGAGAGGGTGGTGACTACAATGAGCAGTTCTTC.

This clonotype was recorded many times. This chain joins TRBV20-1 and TRBJ2-1; D uncertain. Germline loops: CDR1 DFQATT, CDR2 SNEGSKA (reference sequence). The CDR3 extends over 15 amino acids. Trimming stripped 0 bases from V and 0 bases from J, with 9 bases between. CDR3 in amino acids: CSARDFLSSYNEQFF. Here the CDR3 DNA reads TGCAGTGCTAGAGATTTTTTATCCTCCTACAATGAGCAGTTCTTC.